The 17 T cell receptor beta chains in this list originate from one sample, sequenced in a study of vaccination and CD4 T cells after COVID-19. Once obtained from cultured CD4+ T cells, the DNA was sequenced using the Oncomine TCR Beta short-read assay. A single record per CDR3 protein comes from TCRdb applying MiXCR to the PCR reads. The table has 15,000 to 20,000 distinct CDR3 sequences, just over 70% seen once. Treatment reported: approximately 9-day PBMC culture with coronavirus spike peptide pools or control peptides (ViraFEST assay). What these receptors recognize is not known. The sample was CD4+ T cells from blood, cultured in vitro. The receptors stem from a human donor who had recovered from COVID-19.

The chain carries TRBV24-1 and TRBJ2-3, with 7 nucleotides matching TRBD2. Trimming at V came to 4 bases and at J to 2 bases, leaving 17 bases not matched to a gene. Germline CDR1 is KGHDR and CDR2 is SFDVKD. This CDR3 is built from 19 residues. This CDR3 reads CATSDPSRARGENTDTQYF. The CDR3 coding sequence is TGTGCCACCAGTGACCCTAGTCGAGCCCGGGGGGAGAACACAGATACGCAGTATTTT.

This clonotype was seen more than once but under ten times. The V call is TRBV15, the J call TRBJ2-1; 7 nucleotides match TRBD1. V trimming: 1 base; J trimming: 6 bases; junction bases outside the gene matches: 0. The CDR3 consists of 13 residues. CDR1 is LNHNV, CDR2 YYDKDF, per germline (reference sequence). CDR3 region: CATSRAGGNEQFF. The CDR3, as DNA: TGTGCCACCAGCAGAGCAGGGGGCAATGAGCAGTTCTTC.

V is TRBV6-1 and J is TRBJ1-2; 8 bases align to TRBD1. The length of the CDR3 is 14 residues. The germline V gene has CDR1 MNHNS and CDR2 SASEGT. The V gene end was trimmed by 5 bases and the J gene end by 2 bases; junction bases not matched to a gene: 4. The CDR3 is CASSLRDRNYGYTF. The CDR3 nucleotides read TGTGCCAGCAGTCTCCGGGACAGGAACTATGGCTACACCTTC.

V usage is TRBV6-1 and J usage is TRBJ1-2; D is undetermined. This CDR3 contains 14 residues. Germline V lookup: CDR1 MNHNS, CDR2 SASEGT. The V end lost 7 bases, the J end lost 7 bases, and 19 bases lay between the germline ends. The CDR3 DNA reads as TGTGCCAGCACCGTGACAAGATGGAGCGGTGGCTACACCTTC. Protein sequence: CASTVTRWSGGYTF.

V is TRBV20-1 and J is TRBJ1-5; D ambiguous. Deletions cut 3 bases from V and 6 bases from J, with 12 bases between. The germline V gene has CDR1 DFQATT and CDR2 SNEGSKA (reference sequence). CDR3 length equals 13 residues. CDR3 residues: CSASVGLGQPQHF. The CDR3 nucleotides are TGCAGTGCTAGTGTGGGGTTAGGTCAGCCCCAGCATTTT.

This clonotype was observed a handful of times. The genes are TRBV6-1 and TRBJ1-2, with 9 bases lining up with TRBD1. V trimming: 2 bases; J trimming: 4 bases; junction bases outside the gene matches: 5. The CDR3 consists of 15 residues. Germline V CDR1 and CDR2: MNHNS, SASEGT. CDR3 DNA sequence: TGTGCCAGCAGTGAAAGGGACAGGGTGTCCTATGGCTACACCTTC. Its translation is CASSERDRVSYGYTF.

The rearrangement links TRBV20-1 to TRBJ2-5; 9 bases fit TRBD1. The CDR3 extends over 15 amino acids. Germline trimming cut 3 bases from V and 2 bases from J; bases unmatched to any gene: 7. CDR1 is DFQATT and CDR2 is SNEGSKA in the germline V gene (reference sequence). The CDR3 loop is CSARTGGGGQETQYF. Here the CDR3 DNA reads TGCAGTGCTAGGACAGGGGGTGGGGGACAAGAGACCCAGTACTTC.

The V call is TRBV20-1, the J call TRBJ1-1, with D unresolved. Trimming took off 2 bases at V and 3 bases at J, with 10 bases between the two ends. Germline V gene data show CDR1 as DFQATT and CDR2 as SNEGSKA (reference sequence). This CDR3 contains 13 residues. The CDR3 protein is CSARSSVDTEAFF. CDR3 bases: TGCAGTGCTAGATCCTCGGTGGACACTGAAGCTTTCTTT.

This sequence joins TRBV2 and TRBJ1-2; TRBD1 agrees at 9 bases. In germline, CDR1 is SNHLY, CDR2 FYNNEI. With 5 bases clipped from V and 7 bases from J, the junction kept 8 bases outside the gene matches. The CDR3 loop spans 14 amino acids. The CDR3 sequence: CASSLTGGDGGYTF. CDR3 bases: TGTGCCAGCAGTCTGACAGGGGGAGACGGTGGCTACACCTTC. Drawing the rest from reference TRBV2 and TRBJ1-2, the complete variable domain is EPEVTQTPSHQVTQMGQEVILRCVPISNHLYFYWYRQILGQKVEFLVSFYNNEISEKSEIFDDQFSVERPDGSNFTLKIRSTKLEDSAMYFCASSLTGGDGGYTFGSGTRLTVV.

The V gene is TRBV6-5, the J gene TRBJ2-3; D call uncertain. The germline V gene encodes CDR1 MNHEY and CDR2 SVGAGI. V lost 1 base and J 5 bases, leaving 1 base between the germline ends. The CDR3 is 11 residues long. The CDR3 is CASSYLDTQYF. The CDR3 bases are TGTGCCAGCAGTTACTTAGATACGCAGTATTTT.

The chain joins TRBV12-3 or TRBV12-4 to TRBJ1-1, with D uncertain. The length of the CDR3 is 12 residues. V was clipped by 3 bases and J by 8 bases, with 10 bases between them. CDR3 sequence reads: CASSFSLSEAFF. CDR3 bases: TGTGCCAGCAGTTTTAGTCTTTCGGAAGCTTTCTTT.

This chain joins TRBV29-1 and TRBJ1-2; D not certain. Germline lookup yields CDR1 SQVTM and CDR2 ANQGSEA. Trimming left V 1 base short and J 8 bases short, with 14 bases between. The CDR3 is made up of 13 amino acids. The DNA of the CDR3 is TGCAGCGTTGAAGGGGAAGGTCGGTCGGGCTACACCTTC. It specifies CSVEGEGRSGYTF.

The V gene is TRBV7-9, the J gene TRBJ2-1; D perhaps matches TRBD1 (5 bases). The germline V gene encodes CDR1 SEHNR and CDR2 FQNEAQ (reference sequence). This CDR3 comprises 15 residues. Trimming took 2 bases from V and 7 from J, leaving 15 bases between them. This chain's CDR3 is CASSLKARVSNEQFF. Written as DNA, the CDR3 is TGTGCCAGCAGCTTAAAGGCCAGGGTATCAAATGAGCAGTTCTTC.

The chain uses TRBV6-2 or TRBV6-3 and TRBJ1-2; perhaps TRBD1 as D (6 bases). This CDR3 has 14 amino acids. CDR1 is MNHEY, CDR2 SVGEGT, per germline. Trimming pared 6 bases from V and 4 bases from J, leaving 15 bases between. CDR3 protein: CASSPGEGAYGYTF. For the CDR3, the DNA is TGTGCCAGCAGCCCAGGGGAGGGTGCCTATGGCTACACCTTC.

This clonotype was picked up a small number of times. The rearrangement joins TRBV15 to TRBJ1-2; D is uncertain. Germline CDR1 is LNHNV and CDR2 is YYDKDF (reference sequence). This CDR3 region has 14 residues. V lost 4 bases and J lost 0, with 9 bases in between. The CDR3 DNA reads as TGTGCCACCAGCATTGGCCGTACTAACTATGGCTACACCTTC. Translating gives CATSIGRTNYGYTF.

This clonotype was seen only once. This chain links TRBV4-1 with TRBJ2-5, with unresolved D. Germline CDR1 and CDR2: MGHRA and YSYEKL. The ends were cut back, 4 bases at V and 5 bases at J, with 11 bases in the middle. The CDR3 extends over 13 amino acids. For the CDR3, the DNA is TGCGCCAGCAGCCTTACGGTCGGGGAGACCCAGTACTTC. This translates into CASSLTVGETQYF.

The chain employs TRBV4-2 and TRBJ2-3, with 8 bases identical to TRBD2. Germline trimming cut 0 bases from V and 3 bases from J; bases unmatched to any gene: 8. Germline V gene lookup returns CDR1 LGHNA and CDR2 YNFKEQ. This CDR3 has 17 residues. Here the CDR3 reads CASSQEWYSGSTDTQYF. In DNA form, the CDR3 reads TGTGCCAGCAGCCAAGAGTGGTACAGCGGGAGTACAGATACGCAGTATTTT.